The entry that follows covers one T cell receptor beta chain sequence. The V and J ends lost 4 bases and 7 bases, in that order; junction bases with no gene match: 11. The CDR3 runs 16 residues. Germline V gene data show CDR1 as SGHTA and CDR2 as FQGTGA. TCRdb's copy holds only in-frame clones and misses some; the assay was immunoSEQ multiplex PCR. The sample holds roughly 150,000 clones, around 83% seen once. These data come from a study of blood T cell repertoires in COVID-19. The sample was peripheral blood. The TCR comes from a woman aged 55-69 years with COVID-19, enrolled during active disease. This sequence joins TRBV7-3 and TRBJ1-4, with 8 bases identical to TRBD1. CDR3 nucleotides: TGTGCCAGCAGCTCCGCCCCCTGGGACAGGAGTGAAAAACTGTTTTTT. Translating gives CASSSAPWDRSEKLFF. Full variable domain (rest looked up from reference TRBV7-3 and TRBJ1-4): GAGVSQTPSNKVTEKGKYVELRCDPISGHTALYWYRQSLGQGPEFLIYFQGTGAADDSGLPNDRFFAVRPEGSVSTLKIQRTERGDSAVYLCASSSAPWDRSEKLFFGSGTQLSVL.